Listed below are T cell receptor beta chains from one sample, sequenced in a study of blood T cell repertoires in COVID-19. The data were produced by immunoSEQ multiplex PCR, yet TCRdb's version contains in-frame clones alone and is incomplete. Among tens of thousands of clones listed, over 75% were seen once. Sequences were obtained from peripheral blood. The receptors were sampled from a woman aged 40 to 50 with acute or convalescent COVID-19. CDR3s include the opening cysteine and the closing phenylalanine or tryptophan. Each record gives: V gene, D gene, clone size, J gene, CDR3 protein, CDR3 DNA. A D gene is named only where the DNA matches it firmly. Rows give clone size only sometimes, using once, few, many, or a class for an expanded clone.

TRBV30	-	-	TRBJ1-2	CAGAALYGYTF	TGTGCGGGGGCCGCACTCTATGGCTACACCTTC
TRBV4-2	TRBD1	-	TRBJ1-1	CASSHAPTGVNTEAFF	TGTGCCAGCAGCCATGCGCCGACAGGGGTGAACACTGAAGCTTTCTTT
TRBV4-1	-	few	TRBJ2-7	CASSQVIGEHEQYF	TGCGCCAGCAGCCAAGTGATCGGGGAGCACGAGCAGTACTTC
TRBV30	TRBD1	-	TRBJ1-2	CAWSPLKQGESRNYGYTF	TGTGCCTGGAGCCCTCTCAAGCAGGGGGAGTCTAGGAACTATGGCTACACCTTC
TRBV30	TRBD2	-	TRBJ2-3	CAWSSGGGDTQYF	TGTGCCTGGAGTAGCGGGGGCGGGGATACGCAGTATTTT
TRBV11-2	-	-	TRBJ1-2	CASSLGAAKFYGYTF	TGTGCCAGCAGCTTAGGGGCTGCTAAATTCTATGGCTACACCTTC
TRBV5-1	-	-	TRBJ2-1	CASSLLPAEAAEQFF	TGCGCCAGCAGCCTATTACCAGCCGAAGCGGCTGAGCAGTTCTTC
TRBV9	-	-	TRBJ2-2	CASSVVEGRTELFF	TGTGCCAGCAGCGTAGTAGAAGGGAGGACCGAGCTGTTTTTT
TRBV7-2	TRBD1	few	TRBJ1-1	CASSFKGQGAGEAFF	TGTGCCAGCAGCTTCAAGGGACAGGGGGCAGGGGAAGCTTTCTTT
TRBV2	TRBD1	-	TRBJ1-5	CASSPGQGYQPQHF	TGTGCCAGCAGCCCGGGACAGGGATATCAGCCCCAGCATTTT
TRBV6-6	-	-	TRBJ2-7	CASSYSGPGYEQYF	TGTGCCAGCAGTTACTCGGGGCCCGGCTACGAGCAGTACTTC
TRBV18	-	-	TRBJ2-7	CASSPLRQTGYEQYF	TGTGCCAGCTCACCCCTGCGCCAGACAGGCTACGAGCAGTACTTC
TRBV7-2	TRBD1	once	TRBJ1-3	CASSLAGIRGQGVGNTIYF	TGTGCCAGCAGCTTAGCGGGGATCCGCGGACAGGGGGTGGGAAACACCATATATTTT
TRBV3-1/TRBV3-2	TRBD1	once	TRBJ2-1	CASSTTRTGGSEQFF	TGTGCCAGCAGCACGACCCGGACAGGGGGCAGTGAGCAGTTCTTC
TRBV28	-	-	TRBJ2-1	CASTITSPRFEQFF	TGTGCCAGCACCATAACTAGCCCCCGGTTTGAGCAGTTCTTC
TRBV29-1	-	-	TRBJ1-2	CSVVTGRNYTF	TGCAGCGTCGTAACGGGAAGGAACTACACCTTC
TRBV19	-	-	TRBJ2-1	CASSLDLGEQFF	TGTGCCAGTAGTTTGGACTTAGGTGAGCAGTTCTTC
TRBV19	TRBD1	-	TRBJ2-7	CASSRGQDKPYEQYF	TGTGCCAGTAGTAGAGGACAGGACAAACCCTACGAGCAGTACTTC
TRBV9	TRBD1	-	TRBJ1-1	CASSAYLSGGGEAFF	TGTGCCAGCAGCGCCTACCTCTCAGGGGGCGGTGAAGCTTTCTTT
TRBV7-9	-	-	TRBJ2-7	CASSLVGGADEQYF	TGTGCCAGCAGCTTAGTAGGGGGTGCCGACGAGCAGTACTTC
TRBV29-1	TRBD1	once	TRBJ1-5	CSVGTGGGNQPQHF	TGCAGCGTCGGTACAGGGGGAGGCAATCAGCCCCAGCATTTT
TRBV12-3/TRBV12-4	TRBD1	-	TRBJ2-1	CASSSTGDNEQFF	TGTGCCAGCAGTTCCACAGGGGACAATGAGCAGTTCTTC
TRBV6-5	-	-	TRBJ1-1	CASSYYSAGTEAFF	TGTGCCAGCAGTTACTATAGTGCGGGGACGGAAGCTTTCTTT
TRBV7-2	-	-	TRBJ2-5	CASSPQETQYF	TGTGCCAGCAGCCCACAAGAGACCCAGTACTTC
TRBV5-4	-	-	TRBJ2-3	CARCRILTDTQYF	TGTGCCAGGTGCCGTATACTCACAGATACGCAGTATTTT